Each of the 27 T cell receptor beta chains below was sequenced from the same sample in a study of blood T cell repertoires in COVID-19. Clones were read by immunoSEQ multiplex PCR, and TCRdb kept only the in-frame ones, dropping some. Of about 220,000 clones in the sample, roughly 80% were seen once. Sequenced input: peripheral blood. The receptors here all came from a woman between 65 and 79 years old with acute or convalescent COVID-19.

Only a few counts were recorded for this clone. The chain links TRBV6-1 to TRBJ1-6, with D possibly being TRBD1 (6 bases). The V and J ends lost 4 bases and 0 bases respectively, with 13 bases between them. Germline V CDR1 and CDR2: MNHNS, SASEGT. The CDR3 sequence is 17 residues long. Here the CDR3 DNA reads TGTGCCAGCAGTGGCGCCAGGGGAATCTCCTATAATTCACCCCTCCACTTT. Translated, it gives CASSGARGISYNSPLHF.

This chain uses TRBV24-1 with TRBJ1-3; D uncertain. V shed 2 bases and J shed 0 bases, with 7 bases lying between them. CDR1 KGHDR and CDR2 SFDVKD come from the germline V gene. The CDR3 has 15 residues. CDR3 DNA: TGTGCCACCAGTGATTCGACAAGCTCTGGAAACACCATATATTTT. This codes for CATSDSTSSGNTIYF.

This clone has only a few counts. The V and J genes are TRBV12-5 and TRBJ2-5, with a tentative D call TRBD2 (6 bases). Germline-derived CDR1 and CDR2 are LGHNT and FRNRAP. The CDR3 spans 13 residues. Trimming took 6 bases from V and 7 from J, leaving 15 bases between them. The DNA of the CDR3 is TGTGCTAGTGGATCCGGGAGCCGAGGGACCCAGTACTTC. This sequence encodes CASGSGSRGTQYF. The full variable domain, its missing parts supplied by reference TRBV12-5 and TRBJ2-5, is DARVTQTPRHKVTEMGQEVTMRCQPILGHNTVFWYRQTMMQGLELLAYFRNRAPLDDSGMPKDRFSAEMPDATLATLKIQPSEPRDSAVYFCASGSGSRGTQYFGPGTRLLVL.

The chain has TRBV12-5 and TRBJ1-1, with 9 bases aligning to TRBD1. V lost 5 bases and J lost 7; bases outside the gene matches: 11. The CDR3 totals 15 residues. Looked up from germline, CDR1 is LGHNT and CDR2 is FRNRAP. In DNA, the CDR3 is TGTGCTAGTGGTCTGGCTTCGGGACAGGGTGTTGAAGCTTTCTTT. This encodes CASGLASGQGVEAFF.

The gene calls are TRBV20-1 and TRBJ1-5; D call uncertain. CDR1 is DFQATT, CDR2 SNEGSKA, per germline (reference sequence). The CDR3 has 13 amino acids. The germline V and J ends were trimmed by 3 bases and 2 bases, with 8 bases remaining between them. The CDR3 nucleotides are TGCAGTGCTAGTGGCAGGCGCAATCAGCCCCAGCATTTT. Its translation is CSASGRRNQPQHF.

The chain joins TRBV6-5 to TRBJ1-6; D might be TRBD1 (6 bases). Germline V gives CDR1 MNHEY, CDR2 SVGAGI. V lost 0 bases, J lost 8 bases, and 11 bases lay in between. This CDR3 is 15 amino acids long. The CDR3 DNA reads as TGTGCCAGCAGTTACTCAGAACAGGGACATTCACCCCTCCACTTT. This gives the protein CASSYSEQGHSPLHF.

The rearrangement uses TRBV3-1 (or the pseudogene TRBV3-2) and TRBJ2-7; 7 positions match TRBD2. Germline CDR1 is LGHDT and CDR2 is YNNKEL (reference sequence). The CDR3 is 15 amino acids. V lost 2 bases, J lost 6 bases, and 10 bases stayed unmatched. CDR3 DNA: TGTGCCAGCAGCCAAAGCTGGGCGGGGGAGAGCGAGCAGTACTTC. Translating it yields CASSQSWAGESEQYF.

The chain has TRBV5-4 and TRBJ2-1, with 7 bases matching TRBD2. Germline loops: CDR1 SGHNT, CDR2 YYREEE (reference sequence). V shed 4 bases, J shed 0 bases, and the junction held 13 bases outside the gene matches. CDR3 length: 18 amino acids. The CDR3 DNA sequence: TGTGCCAGCAGCCCGGGGGGTCGGGACTCGAGCTCCTACAATGAGCAGTTCTTC. It codes for CASSPGGRDSSSYNEQFF.

This clone was seen once. The chain links TRBV20-1 to TRBJ1-5; D unresolved. CDR1 and CDR2 (germline): DFQATT, SNEGSKA (reference sequence). V lost 3 bases and J 7 bases, leaving 10 bases between the germline ends. This CDR3 spans 12 amino acids. The CDR3, as DNA: TGCAGTGCTAGTCTCCCAGGACAGCCCCAGCATTTT. This translates into CSASLPGQPQHF.

The gene calls are TRBV29-1 and TRBJ1-1, with D perhaps TRBD1 (6 bases). V lost 6 bases, J lost 2 bases, and 13 bases lay in between. Germline CDR1 and CDR2: SQVTM and ANQGSEA. The CDR3 covers 13 residues. CDR3 region: CSVARDTNTEAFF. The CDR3 nucleotides read TGCAGCGTAGCCCGGGACACCAACACTGAAGCTTTCTTT. The full variable domain, its missing parts supplied by reference TRBV29-1 and TRBJ1-1, is SAVISQKPSRDICQRGTSLTIQCQVDSQVTMMFWYRQQPGQSLTLIATANQGSEATYESGFVIDKFPISRPNLTFSTLTVSNMSPEDSSIYLCSVARDTNTEAFFGQGTRLTVV.

V gene TRBV9 combines with J gene TRBJ2-3, with TRBD2 matching over 8 bases. The V and J ends lost 3 bases and 0 bases, in that order; junction bases with no gene match: 18. Germline CDR1 is SGDLS and CDR2 is YYNGEE. This CDR3 is built from 20 residues. The CDR3 is CASSAPIAGILPSSTDTQYF. CDR3 coding DNA: TGTGCCAGCAGCGCGCCCATAGCGGGGATTCTCCCTTCTAGCACAGATACGCAGTATTTT.

The rearrangement joins TRBV24-1 to TRBJ2-5, with D possibly TRBD2 on 6 matching bases. CDR1 and CDR2 (germline): KGHDR, SFDVKD. CDR3 length equals 15 residues. V shed 9 bases and J shed 3 bases, with 19 bases lying between them. CDR3 in amino acids: CATGGKGASKETQYF. CDR3 nucleotide sequence: TGTGCCACCGGCGGGAAAGGGGCGTCCAAAGAGACCCAGTACTTC.

This rearrangement joins TRBV9 to TRBJ1-2, with TRBD1 as a possible D gene (5 bases). V lost 4 bases, J lost 3 bases, and 13 bases lay in between. The CDR3 is made up of 14 amino acids. Germline loops: CDR1 SGDLS, CDR2 YYNGEE. DNA of the CDR3: TGTGCCAGCAGCATCGGGGGGATGGACTATGGCTACACCTTC. This codes for CASSIGGMDYGYTF.

This sequence joins TRBV7-2 and TRBJ2-5; D perhaps matches TRBD2 (5 bases). The CDR3 length is 16 residues. V lost 2 bases and J 1 base, leaving 14 bases between the germline ends. Germline V gives CDR1 SGHTA, CDR2 FQGNSA. DNA of the CDR3: TGTGCCAGCAGCTTAAGGGCGACTACCCCCCAAGAGACCCAGTACTTC. This sequence encodes CASSLRATTPQETQYF.

The genes are TRBV30 and TRBJ1-5; D unclear. Trimming removed 1 base from V and 5 bases from J, with 9 bases in between. This CDR3 contains 13 residues. In germline, CDR1 is GTSNPN, CDR2 SVGIG (reference sequence). Here the CDR3 reads CAWSAGTDQPQHF. The CDR3 DNA reads TGTGCCTGGAGTGCGGGAACAGATCAGCCCCAGCATTTT.

The chain couples TRBV6-5 to TRBJ2-2; 7 bases fit TRBD2. The CDR3 loop spans 15 amino acids. Germline V gives CDR1 MNHEY, CDR2 SVGAGI. V lost 6 bases, J lost 1 base, and 5 bases stayed unmatched. As DNA, the CDR3 is TGTGCCAGCAGGTCGGGCGGGGGGAACACCGGGGAGCTGTTTTTT. This encodes CASRSGGGNTGELFF.

The chain links TRBV6-2 or TRBV6-3 to TRBJ1-6, with D uncertain. The V gene's germline CDR1 is MNHEY and CDR2 SVGEGT. V lost 3 bases, J lost 10 bases, and 16 bases lay in between. CDR3 size: 15 residues. Here the CDR3 reads CASSYERDVYSPLHF. The CDR3 DNA reads TGTGCCAGCAGTTATGAGAGGGATGTTTACTCACCCCTCCACTTT.

The CDR3 loop is CASRIGQPNTEAFF. The CDR3 bases are TGTGCCAGTAGGATTGGACAACCGAACACTGAAGCTTTCTTT. The J gene is TRBJ1-1, the V gene TRBV19; possibly TRBD1 for D (5 bases). With 6 bases removed from V and 1 base from J, the gap between germline ends came to 12 bases. This CDR3 comprises 14 residues. Germline V lookup: CDR1 LNHDA, CDR2 SQIVND (reference sequence).

This chain connects TRBV15 to TRBJ1-5; TRBD1 might be the D (6 bases). This CDR3 comprises 14 residues. Trimming shortened V by 3 bases and J by 4 bases, and 10 bases separated the two germline ends. Germline V gene data show CDR1 as LNHNV and CDR2 as YYDKDF (reference sequence). CDR3 in DNA: TGTGCCACCAGCAGGGACAGCGCTAATCAGCCCCAGCATTTT. Translation: CATSRDSANQPQHF.

This chain connects TRBV25-1 to TRBJ2-4; TRBD1 is a possible D gene (6 bases). The CDR3 is 15 amino acids. CDR1 is MGHDK and CDR2 is SYGVNS in the germline V gene. Trimming took 4 bases from V and 1 from J, leaving 11 bases between them. CDR3 region: CASSGVGAAKNIQYF. CDR3 coding DNA: TGTGCCAGCAGTGGGGTGGGGGCGGCCAAAAACATTCAGTACTTC.

The rearrangement joins TRBV10-3 to TRBJ2-5; TRBD1 agrees at 11 bases. V shed 2 bases and J 5 bases; nucleotides not matched to a gene: 4. Germline V gene sequence: CDR1 ENHRY, CDR2 SYGVKD. The CDR3 extends over 15 amino acids. The CDR3 is CAISELGQGVETQYF. CDR3 nucleotides: TGTGCCATCAGTGAGCTGGGACAGGGGGTGGAGACCCAGTACTTC.

DNA of the CDR3: TGCAGCGTTGAGGCTAGCTTAGGAGAGACCCAGTACTTC. Translation: CSVEASLGETQYF. This chain links TRBV29-1 with TRBJ2-5; D might be TRBD2 (5 bases). From germline, CDR1 is SQVTM and CDR2 ANQGSEA. V was shortened by 3 bases and J by 4 bases, with 12 bases between the two germline ends. The CDR3 length is 13 residues.

The rearrangement joins TRBV24-1 to TRBJ1-5; 10 bases agree with TRBD1. This CDR3 has 16 amino acids. The V gene end was trimmed by 1 base and the J gene end by 3 bases; junction bases not matched to a gene: 2. The germline CDR1 and CDR2 sequences are KGHDR and SFDVKD. The CDR3: CATSDFGTGDNQPQHF. As DNA, the CDR3 is TGTGCCACCAGTGATTTCGGGACAGGGGACAATCAGCCCCAGCATTTT.

This sequence joins TRBV5-6 and TRBJ2-3; TRBD2 agrees at 8 bases. This CDR3 comprises 15 residues. J was trimmed by 1 base and V by 7 bases; bases with no gene match: 8. Germline lookup yields CDR1 SGHDT and CDR2 YYEEEE. CDR3 DNA: TGTGCCAGCTCCCCCTCGACTAGCGGCACAGATACGCAGTATTTT. The encoded protein is CASSPSTSGTDTQYF.

The chain couples TRBV10-3 to TRBJ2-6, with D possibly matching TRBD1 (6 bases). The germline CDR1 and CDR2 sequences are ENHRY and SYGVKD. The CDR3 spans 15 residues. V shed 8 bases and J shed 2 bases, with 13 bases lying between them. The CDR3 loop is CAIGNPGAGANVLTF. In nucleotides, the CDR3 is TGTGCCATCGGGAATCCAGGGGCTGGGGCCAACGTCCTGACTTTC.

This rearrangement joins TRBV12-3 or TRBV12-4 to TRBJ1-2; perhaps TRBD1 as D (5 bases). The V end was cut by 3 bases, the J end by 6 bases, with 8 bases between. The CDR3 has 12 residues. CDR3 nucleotide sequence: TGTGCCAGCAGTTTCGGGGGGGATGGCTACACCTTC. Protein product: CASSFGGDGYTF.

This clone was observed a single time. This chain links TRBV9 with TRBJ1-2; D not certain. CDR3 length: 13 amino acids. Germline-derived CDR1 and CDR2 are SGDLS and YYNGEE. V dropped 0 bases and J dropped 4 bases, with 7 bases sitting between them. The CDR3 bases are TGTGCCAGCAGCGTAGTAGATTCCTATGGCTACACCTTC. Translation: CASSVVDSYGYTF. Full variable domain (missing parts from reference TRBV9 and TRBJ1-2): DSGVTQTPKHLITATGQRVTLRCSPRSGDLSVYWYQQSLDQGLQFLIQYYNGEERAKGNILERFSAQQFPDLHSELNLSSLELGDSALYFCASSVVDSYGYTFGSGTRLTVV.